A selection of T cell receptor beta chains follows, all from one sample in a study of T-cell reconstitution after alpha-beta-depleted transplantation in children. TCRdb independently ran MiXCR on the PCR reads; one entry per CDR3 protein. The sample includes 500,000 or so distinct CDR3 sequences, approximately 30% of them seen just once. This specimen was PBMCs from the stem cell graft donor, taken from the stem cell graft. The receptors stem from a human donor who donated a stem cell graft to a child with aplastic anemia. CDR3s include the opening cysteine and the closing phenylalanine or tryptophan. The D gene is left open where the match is weak.

d_call	v_call	j_call	cdr3_aa
TRBD2	TRBV29-1	TRBJ2-1	CSGSRLAGGYEQFF
-	TRBV29-1	TRBJ2-7	CSVESPGISYEQYF
TRBD1	TRBV5-5	TRBJ1-1	CASSLFGTANTEAFF
TRBD1	TRBV6-2/TRBV6-3	TRBJ1-1	CASRDGQGVTEAFF
-	TRBV20-1	TRBJ2-1	CSAPGVEQFF
TRBD2	TRBV5-4	TRBJ2-1	CASSLELSGGGLTSSRSYNEQFF
TRBD2	TRBV5-1	TRBJ2-2	CASKRTAGGYGDTGELFF
-	TRBV20-1	TRBJ2-1	CSARVGGPSSYNEQFF
-	TRBV25-1	TRBJ2-1	CASSRPGNNEQFF
TRBD2	TRBV12-3/TRBV12-4	TRBJ2-1	CASSFGTSEYNEQFF
-	TRBV27	TRBJ2-3	CASSAVGKGSHTDTQYF
-	TRBV6-1	TRBJ1-1	CASRLQGNTEAFF
TRBD2	TRBV5-1	TRBJ2-1	CASSTGLAGVDNEQFF
-	TRBV7-9	TRBJ2-1	CASSLDVLLNEQFF
-	TRBV7-2	TRBJ1-1	CASSFARGAFF
-	TRBV15	TRBJ2-2	CATSRGQSGARPLNTGELFF
TRBD1	TRBV7-2	TRBJ1-1	CASSRTGMNTEAFF
-	TRBV7-7	TRBJ2-1	CASSLSLAKSYNEQFF
TRBD2	TRBV5-1	TRBJ2-2	CASSLQAGGPNTGELFF
-	TRBV11-2	TRBJ2-6	CASSPYGGRYFSGANVLTF
TRBD1	TRBV7-2	TRBJ1-4	CASSPDRGGEKLFF
-	TRBV19	TRBJ1-2	CASSKPSEVNGYTF
-	TRBV5-1	TRBJ2-7	CASSFRDISYEQYF
-	TRBV29-1	TRBJ1-1	CSVEDRGQSNTEAFF
-	TRBV20-1	TRBJ2-6	CSANVPGVGANVLTF
-	TRBV5-1	TRBJ2-2	CASSHRQEVANTGELFF
TRBD2	TRBV28	TRBJ2-3	CASSPSGSRDTQYF
TRBD2	TRBV5-1	TRBJ2-3	CASSKDSAGGGTDTQYF
-	TRBV25-1	TRBJ2-3	CASSEYPQSTDTQYF
-	TRBV7-7	TRBJ2-1	CASSSGTHPYNEQFF
-	TRBV2	TRBJ2-1	CASSEGPGVDNEQFF
-	TRBV5-6	TRBJ1-1	CASSLGPDSLNTEAFF
-	TRBV14	TRBJ2-3	CASSRQPGARTDTQYF
-	TRBV9	TRBJ2-3	CASSVDFRAGDADTQYF